This is a list of T cell receptor beta chains from one sample in a study of Ad26.COV2.S vaccination and SARS-CoV-2 variants. Profiled with immunoSEQ multiplex PCR; TCRdb holds only in-frame clones, not every one. The sample records about 400,000 clones, approximately 87% being singletons. Sequences were derived from peripheral blood, sampled in a trial of Ad26.COV2.S vaccine versus placebo. The receptors come from a person between 18 and 65 years old who received the Ad26.COV2.S COVID-19 vaccine or a placebo. The CDR3 runs from the conserved cysteine through the conserved F or W.

j_gene: TRBJ2-3
v_gene: TRBV6-2/TRBV6-3
CDR3aa: CASSYVGNTDTQYF

j_gene: TRBJ1-5
v_gene: TRBV25-1
CDR3aa: CASSESVGYNQPQHF

j_gene: TRBJ2-3
v_gene: TRBV25-1
CDR3aa: CASSDLRQGIGDTQYF

j_gene: TRBJ2-1
v_gene: TRBV19
CDR3aa: CASSIVAYNEQFF

j_gene: TRBJ1-2
v_gene: TRBV18
CDR3aa: CASSPRSGPESYGYTF

j_gene: TRBJ2-7
v_gene: TRBV5-1
CDR3aa: CASSLGRTGSPYEQYF

j_gene: TRBJ1-5
v_gene: TRBV18
CDR3aa: CASSPGAVNSNQPQHF

j_gene: TRBJ2-1
v_gene: TRBV6-5
CDR3aa: CASWDRLNEQFF

j_gene: TRBJ1-1
v_gene: TRBV4-3
CDR3aa: CASSQDSGQINTEAFF

j_gene: TRBJ1-1
v_gene: TRBV5-6
CDR3aa: CASSYRALRETEAFF

j_gene: TRBJ2-3
v_gene: TRBV7-6
CDR3aa: CASSLFNPAGGPGDTQYF

j_gene: TRBJ2-7
v_gene: TRBV4-2
CDR3aa: CASSQEDRASTYEQYF

j_gene: TRBJ1-3
v_gene: TRBV3-1/TRBV3-2
CDR3aa: CASSHGGRSGNTIYF

j_gene: TRBJ1-2
v_gene: TRBV4-3
CDR3aa: CASSQRGIWSYTF

j_gene: TRBJ2-7
v_gene: TRBV28
CDR3aa: CASISSSYEQYF

j_gene: TRBJ1-2
v_gene: TRBV11-3
CDR3aa: CASSLEIRFPNYGYTF

j_gene: TRBJ1-1
v_gene: TRBV11-3
CDR3aa: CASSDRGGTEAFF

j_gene: TRBJ2-5
v_gene: TRBV5-3
CDR3aa: CARSPHVQGVLQETQYF

j_gene: TRBJ2-7
v_gene: TRBV3-1/TRBV3-2
CDR3aa: CASSQEAFDEQYF

j_gene: TRBJ2-1
v_gene: TRBV11-3
CDR3aa: CASSLTSSYNEQFF

j_gene: TRBJ1-3
v_gene: TRBV5-4
CDR3aa: CASHQGALTSGNTIYF

j_gene: TRBJ2-1
v_gene: TRBV7-9
CDR3aa: CASSADNYNEQFF

j_gene: TRBJ2-5
v_gene: TRBV5-1
CDR3aa: CASSLWGEETQYF

j_gene: TRBJ1-2
v_gene: TRBV10-2
CDR3aa: CASSEQPESILNYGYTF

j_gene: TRBJ1-1
v_gene: TRBV5-6
CDR3aa: CASSLTGVTEAFF

j_gene: TRBJ2-1
v_gene: TRBV6-5
CDR3aa: CASSYSPGQGYEQFF

j_gene: TRBJ2-3
v_gene: TRBV11-2
CDR3aa: CASSLGGGRGTDTQYF